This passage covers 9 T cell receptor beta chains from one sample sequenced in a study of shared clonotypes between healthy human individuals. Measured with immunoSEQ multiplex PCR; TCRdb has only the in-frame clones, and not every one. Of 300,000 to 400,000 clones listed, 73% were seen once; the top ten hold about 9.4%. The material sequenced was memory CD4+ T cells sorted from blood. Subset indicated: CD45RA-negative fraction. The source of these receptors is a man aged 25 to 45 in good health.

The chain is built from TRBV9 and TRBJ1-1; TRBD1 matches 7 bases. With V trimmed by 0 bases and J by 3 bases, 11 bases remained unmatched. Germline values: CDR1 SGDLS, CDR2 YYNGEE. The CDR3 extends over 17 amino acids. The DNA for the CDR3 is TGTGCCAGCAGCGTAGCGGCAGGGGGTGGGTTGGACACTGAAGCTTTCTTT. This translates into CASSVAAGGGLDTEAFF. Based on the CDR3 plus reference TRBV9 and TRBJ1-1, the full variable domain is DSGVTQTPKHLITATGQRVTLRCSPRSGDLSVYWYQQSLDQGLQFLIQYYNGEERAKGNILERFSAQQFPDLHSELNLSSLELGDSALYFCASSVAAGGGLDTEAFFGQGTRLTVV.

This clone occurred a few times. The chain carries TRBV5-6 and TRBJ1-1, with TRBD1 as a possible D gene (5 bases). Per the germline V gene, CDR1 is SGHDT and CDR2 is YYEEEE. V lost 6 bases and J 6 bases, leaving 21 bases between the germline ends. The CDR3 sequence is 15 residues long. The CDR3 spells CASKERGKSLAEAFF. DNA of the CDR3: TGTGCCAGCAAAGAAAGGGGTAAAAGTCTAGCTGAAGCTTTCTTT.

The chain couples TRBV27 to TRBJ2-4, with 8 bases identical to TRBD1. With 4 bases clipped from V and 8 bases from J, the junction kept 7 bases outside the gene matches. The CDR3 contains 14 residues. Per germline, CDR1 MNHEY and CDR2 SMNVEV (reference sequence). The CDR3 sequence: CASSSRTGRHIQYF. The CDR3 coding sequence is TGTGCCAGCAGTTCAAGGACAGGGAGGCACATTCAGTACTTC.

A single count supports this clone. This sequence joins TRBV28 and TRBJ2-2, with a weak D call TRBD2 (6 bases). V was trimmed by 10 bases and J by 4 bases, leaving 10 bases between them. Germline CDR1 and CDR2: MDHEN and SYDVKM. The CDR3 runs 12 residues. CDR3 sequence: CAINGGTGELFF. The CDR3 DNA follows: TGTGCCATAAACGGGGGCACCGGGGAGCTGTTTTTT. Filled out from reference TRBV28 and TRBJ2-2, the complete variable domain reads DVKVTQSSRYLVKRTGEKVFLECVQDMDHENMFWYRQDPGLGLRLIYFSYDVKMKEKGDIPEGYSVSREKKERFSLILESASTNQTSMYLCAINGGTGELFFGEGSRLTVL.

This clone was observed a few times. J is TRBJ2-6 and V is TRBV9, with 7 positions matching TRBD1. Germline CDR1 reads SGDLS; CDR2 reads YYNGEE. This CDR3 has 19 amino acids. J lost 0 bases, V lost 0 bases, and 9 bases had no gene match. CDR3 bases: TGTGCCAGCAGCGTAGCCCGGGGACAGACTTTCTCTGGGGCCAACGTCCTGACTTTC. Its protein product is CASSVARGQTFSGANVLTF.

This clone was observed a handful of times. The chain's CDR3 is CASSRGRLNTGELFF. The CDR3 nucleotides are TGTGCCAGCAGTAGAGGACGGCTGAACACCGGGGAGCTGTTTTTT. The chain couples TRBV6-1 to TRBJ2-2; D is undetermined. Trimming removed 5 bases from V and 1 base from J, with 11 bases in between. Germline CDR1 and CDR2: MNHNS and SASEGT. This CDR3 contains 15 residues.

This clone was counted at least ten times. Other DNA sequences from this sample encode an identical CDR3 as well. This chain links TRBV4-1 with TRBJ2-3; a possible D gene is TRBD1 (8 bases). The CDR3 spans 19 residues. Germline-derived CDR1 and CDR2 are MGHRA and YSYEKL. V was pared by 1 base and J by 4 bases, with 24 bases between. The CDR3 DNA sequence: TGCGCCAGCAGCCAAGCTCTAAGGGGTCACAGGGGGGGCCCAGATACGCAGTATTTT. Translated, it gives CASSQALRGHRGGPDTQYF.

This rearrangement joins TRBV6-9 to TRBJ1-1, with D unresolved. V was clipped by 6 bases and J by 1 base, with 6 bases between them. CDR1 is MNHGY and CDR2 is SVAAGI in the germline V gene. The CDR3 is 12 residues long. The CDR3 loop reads CASRDPNTEAFF. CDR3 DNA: TGTGCCAGCAGGGACCCGAACACTGAAGCTTTCTTT.

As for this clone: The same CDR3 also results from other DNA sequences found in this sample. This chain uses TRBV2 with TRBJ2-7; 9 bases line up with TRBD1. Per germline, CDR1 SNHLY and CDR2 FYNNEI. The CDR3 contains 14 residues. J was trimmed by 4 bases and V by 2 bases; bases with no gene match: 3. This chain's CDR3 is CASSETGGAYEQYF. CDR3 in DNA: TGTGCCAGCAGTGAAACAGGGGGCGCTTACGAGCAGTACTTC.